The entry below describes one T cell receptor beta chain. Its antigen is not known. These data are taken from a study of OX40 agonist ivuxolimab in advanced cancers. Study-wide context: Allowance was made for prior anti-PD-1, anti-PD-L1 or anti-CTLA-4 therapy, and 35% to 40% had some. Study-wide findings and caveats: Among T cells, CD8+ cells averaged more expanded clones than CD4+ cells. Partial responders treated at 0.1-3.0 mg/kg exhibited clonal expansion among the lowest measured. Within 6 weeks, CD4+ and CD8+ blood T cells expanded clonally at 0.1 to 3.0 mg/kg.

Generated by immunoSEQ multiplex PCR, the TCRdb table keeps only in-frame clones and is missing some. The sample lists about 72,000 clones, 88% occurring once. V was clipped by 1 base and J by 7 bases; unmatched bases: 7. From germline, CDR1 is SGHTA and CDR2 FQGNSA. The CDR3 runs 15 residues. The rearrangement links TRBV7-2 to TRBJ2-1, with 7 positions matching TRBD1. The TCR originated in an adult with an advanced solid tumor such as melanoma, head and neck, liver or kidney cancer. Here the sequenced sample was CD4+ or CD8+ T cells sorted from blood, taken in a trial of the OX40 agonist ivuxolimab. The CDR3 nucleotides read TGTGCCAGCAGCTTAGACCCGACAGGGCTAAATGAGCAGTTCTTC. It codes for CASSLDPTGLNEQFF.